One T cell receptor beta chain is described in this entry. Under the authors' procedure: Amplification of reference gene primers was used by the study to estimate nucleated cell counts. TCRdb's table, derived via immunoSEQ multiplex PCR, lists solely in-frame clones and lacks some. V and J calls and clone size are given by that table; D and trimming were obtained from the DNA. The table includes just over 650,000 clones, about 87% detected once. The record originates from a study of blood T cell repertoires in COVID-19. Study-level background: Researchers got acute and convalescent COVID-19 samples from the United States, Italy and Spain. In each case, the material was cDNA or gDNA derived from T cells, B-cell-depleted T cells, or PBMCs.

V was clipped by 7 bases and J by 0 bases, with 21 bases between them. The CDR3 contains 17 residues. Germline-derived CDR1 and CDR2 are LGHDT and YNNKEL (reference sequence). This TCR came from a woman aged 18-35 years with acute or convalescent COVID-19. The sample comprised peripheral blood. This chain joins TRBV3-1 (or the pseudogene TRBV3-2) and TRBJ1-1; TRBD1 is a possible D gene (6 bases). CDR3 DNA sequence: TGTGCCAGCACACCAGGGGCCCACCTAGGAATGAACACTGAAGCTTTCTTT. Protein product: CASTPGAHLGMNTEAFF.